The 8 T cell receptor beta chains below all came from one sample that was sequenced in a study of beta chain features in type 1 diabetes. The whole isolated RNA underwent reverse transcription, so sequencing captured expressed TCRB transcripts. Assay: immunoSEQ multiplex PCR; the TCRdb copy retains only in-frame clones and omits some. The table records 300,000 to 450,000 clones, roughly 12% of them present only once. The sequenced sample consisted of naive CD4+ T cells from blood. These receptors originate from a young man in good health.

This chain uses TRBV7-6 with TRBJ2-7; TRBD2 matches 9 bases. Germline-derived CDR1 and CDR2 are SGHVS and FNYEAQ. V shed 1 base, J shed 4 bases, and the junction held 5 bases outside the gene matches. The CDR3 sequence is 15 residues long. This CDR3 is CASSLEPSGIYEQYF. The CDR3 DNA reads TGTGCCAGCAGCTTAGAGCCTAGCGGGATTTACGAGCAGTACTTC.

The rearrangement joins TRBV4-2 to TRBJ2-3; possible D gene TRBD1, 5 bases. This CDR3 is built from 16 residues. Germline CDR1 is LGHNA and CDR2 is YNFKEQ. V lost 4 bases to trimming and J lost 1 base, with 15 bases between them. CDR3 loop: CASSPGRTGGTDTQYF. Here the CDR3 DNA reads TGTGCCAGCAGCCCAGGGCGCACCGGAGGCACAGATACGCAGTATTTT.

This clone was recorded a few times. The rearrangement links TRBV29-1 to TRBJ2-7; 7 positions match TRBD1. V trimming: 7 bases; J trimming: 3 bases; junction bases outside the gene matches: 6. CDR1 and CDR2 (germline): SQVTM, ANQGSEA. The length of the CDR3 is 12 residues. The CDR3 nucleotides read TGCAGCGCTAGGGACAGTAACTACGAGCAGTACTTC. Translating gives CSARDSNYEQYF.

This clone came up a few times. The V call is TRBV18, the J call TRBJ1-2; TRBD1 agrees at 7 bases. Per germline, CDR1 KGHSH and CDR2 LQKENI. There are 14 residues in the CDR3. Unmatched junction bases numbered 8, after V lost 3 bases and J lost 7 bases. Written as DNA, the CDR3 is TGTGCCAGCTCACCCCGGGACAGAGGATCTGGCTACACCTTC. Its translation is CASSPRDRGSGYTF.

This clone turned up a few times. This chain uses TRBV27 with TRBJ1-5; D gene unclear. The V end was cut by 0 bases, the J end by 9 bases, with 18 bases between. Germline V gene lookup returns CDR1 MNHEY and CDR2 SMNVEV (reference sequence). The CDR3 runs 16 residues. CDR3 in DNA: TGTGCCAGCAGTTTATCAGGGCGGGTAAGCACCAGGCCCCAGCATTTT. Translated: CASSLSGRVSTRPQHF.

CDR3 sequence reads: CASSQNSGNTGELFF. CDR3 DNA: TGTGCCAGCAGCCAGAACTCCGGGAACACCGGGGAGCTGTTTTTT. This rearrangement joins TRBV14 to TRBJ2-2; no clear D gene. The CDR3 spans 15 residues. From germline, CDR1 is SGHDN and CDR2 FVKESK. Trimming pared 3 bases from V and 1 base from J, leaving 9 bases between.

This clone came up a few times. The chain links TRBV5-6 to TRBJ2-1; 7 bases map to TRBD2. CDR1 is SGHDT, CDR2 YYEEEE, per germline. This CDR3 region has 17 residues. V was pared by 0 bases and J by 4 bases, with 10 bases of the junction left unmatched. Here the CDR3 reads CASSLGGTTRLYNEQFF. CDR3 bases: TGTGCCAGCAGCTTGGGTGGGACTACTCGACTGTACAATGAGCAGTTCTTC.

In this sample, this clone turned up a few times. The V and J genes are TRBV7-8 and TRBJ1-5; TRBD1 matches 7 bases. CDR1 is SGHVS, CDR2 FQNEAQ, per germline. The CDR3 has 15 amino acids. J was trimmed by 5 bases and V by 0 bases; bases with no gene match: 4. CDR3 bases: TGTGCCAGCAGCTTAGCGCCCACAGGGGATCAGCCCCAGCATTTT. Translated, it gives CASSLAPTGDQPQHF.